This T cell receptor (beta chain) emerged from a study of blood T cell repertoires in COVID-19 (dated by TCRdb to between 2020 and 2021). About the study as a whole: The collaborator samples originated in the United States, Italy and Spain and spanned the acute and convalescent phases of COVID-19. The repertoires were released in a freely available public database intended as a resource for research on the immune response to SARS-CoV-2. Nearly every sample came with metadata listing a de-identified subject ID, COVID-19 status, age in years and sex. Samples came from the ongoing ImmuneRACE study (first 160 participants) plus 1,254 subjects from 6 global collaborators. Subjects who had been exposed to COVID-19, were actively infected with it, or had recovered from it provided the deeply sampled blood TCRbeta repertoires that made up the dataset. The material from the prospective study consisted of cDNA or gDNA derived from T cells, B-cell-depleted T cells, or PBMCs. Where HLA class I and class II types were available, the types were taken from metadata supplied by the sample provider, not from assay-based typing. The investigation overall reported the following: How much clinical and demographic metadata was included differed by source and by participant, and the metadata was provided uncurated.

Trimming removed 7 bases from V and 7 bases from J; the gene matches leave 9 bases unexplained. CDR1 and CDR2 (SQVTM, ANQGSEA) derive from the germline V gene. The cysteine opens and the phenylalanine closes a CDR3 of 12 amino acids. Only the CDR3 region is kept as DNA, spanning 36 bases read in frame from base 1. Whole blood was collected in K2EDTA tubes by collaborating institutions according to the institutions' own protocols. Collaborator samples were shipped for TCRbeta analysis as frozen whole blood, isolated PBMCs, or DNA extracted from either sample type. TCRbeta CDR3 regions were amplified from genomic DNA by means of the immunoSEQ Assay, a bias-controlled multiplex PCR. Per the authors' processing: Nucleated cell counts per sample were estimated from amplification of reference gene primers within the assay. To quantify the absolute abundance of each unique TCRbeta CDR3 rearrangement, sequence reads were collapsed and filtered. For each sample, productive Simpson clonality was calculated by taking the square root of Simpson's diversity index across productive rearrangements. TCRdb retrieved this table from immuneACCESS and kept in-frame rearrangements only. Not all clones are present; in checked studies, unresolved V genes account for under half, and no reason is known for the remainder. The DNA gave D and trimming, while V, J and clone size come from that table. This sample comprises over 100,000 clones, 70% to 90% of them detected only once. The ten largest clonotypes hold roughly 18% of the sample.

For this clone: No cognate antigen has been identified for it. It has no much larger one-base neighbor in the sample; base qualities were not kept.

The receptor comes from a woman in her sixties or seventies with acute or convalescent COVID-19. The V and J genes are TRBV29-1 and TRBJ1-2, with TRBD1 identical over 7 junction bases. What was sequenced was peripheral blood. The CDR3 region: CSAQQGLGGYTF. The DNA is as follows: TGCAGCGCGCAACAGGGGCTAGGTGGCTACACCTTC.